This T cell receptor beta chain was captured in a study of T cell repertoires in cytomegalovirus infection. About the research overall: Recently identified HLA-C-restricted CMV epitopes and well-studied HLA-B-restricted CMV epitopes were used by the study. CMV infection plus the matching HLA type was flagged by public TCR beta signatures.

The length of the CDR3 is 17 residues. The junction had 7 bases not matched to a gene; V was cut back by 0 bases and J by 1 base. Germline lookup yields CDR1 MNHEY and CDR2 SVGEGT. One entry per CDR3 protein results from TCRdb running MiXCR on the reads. The table lists approximately 280,000 distinct CDR3 sequences, approximately 22% of them singletons. This clonotype was seen only a few times. Antigen unknown. General observations from the study: Across the ex vivo response, the dominant clonotypes were HLA-C-restricted CMV-specific TCR beta clonotypes. Public TCR beta family frequency separated CMV-and-HLA carriers, including in an independent cohort.

The source material was cultured PBMCs, sampled from culture after CMV antigen stimulation. This TCR derives from a human donor in good health (CMV status not recorded). Some clones in this sample may be carry-over from other donors' samples. The chain carries TRBV6-2 or TRBV6-3 and TRBJ2-5, with 8 bases lining up with TRBD1. This CDR3 is CASSYSRNDRGQETQYF. The CDR3 region has the DNA TGTGCCAGCAGTTACTCAAGAAACGACAGGGGCCAAGAGACCCAGTACTTC.